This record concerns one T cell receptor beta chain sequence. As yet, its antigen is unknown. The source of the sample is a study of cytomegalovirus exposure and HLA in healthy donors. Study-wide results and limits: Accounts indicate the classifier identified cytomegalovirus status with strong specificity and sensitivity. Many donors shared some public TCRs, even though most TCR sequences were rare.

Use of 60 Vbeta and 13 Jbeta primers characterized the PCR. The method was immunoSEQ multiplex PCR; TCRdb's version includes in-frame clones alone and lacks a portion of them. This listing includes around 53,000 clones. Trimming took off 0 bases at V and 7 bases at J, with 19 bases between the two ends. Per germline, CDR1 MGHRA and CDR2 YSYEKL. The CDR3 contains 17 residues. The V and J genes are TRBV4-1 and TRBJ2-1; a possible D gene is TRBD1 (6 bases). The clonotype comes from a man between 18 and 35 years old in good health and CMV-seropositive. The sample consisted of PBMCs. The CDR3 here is CASSQEGEQGLVNEQFF. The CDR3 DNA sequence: TGCGCCAGCAGCCAAGAGGGGGAACAGGGTTTAGTAAATGAGCAGTTCTTC.